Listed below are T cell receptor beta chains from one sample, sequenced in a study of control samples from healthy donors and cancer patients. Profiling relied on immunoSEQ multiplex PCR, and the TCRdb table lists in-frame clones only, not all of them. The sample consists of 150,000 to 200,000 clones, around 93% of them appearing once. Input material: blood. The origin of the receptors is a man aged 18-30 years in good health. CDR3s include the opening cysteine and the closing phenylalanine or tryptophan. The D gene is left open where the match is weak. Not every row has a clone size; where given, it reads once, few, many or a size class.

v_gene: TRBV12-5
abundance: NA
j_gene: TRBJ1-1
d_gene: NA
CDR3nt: TGTGCTAGTGGTATGAGGGGGAGGAACACTGAAGCTTTCTTT
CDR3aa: CASGMRGRNTEAFF

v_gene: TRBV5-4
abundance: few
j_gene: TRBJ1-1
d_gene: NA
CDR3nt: TGTGCCAGCAGCCCGGAACTGATGCTAGACACTGAAGCTTTCTTT
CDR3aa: CASSPELMLDTEAFF

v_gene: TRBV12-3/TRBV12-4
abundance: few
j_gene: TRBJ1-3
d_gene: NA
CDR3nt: TGTGCCAGCAGTTTTGCTGGAAACACCATATATTTT
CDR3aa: CASSFAGNTIYF

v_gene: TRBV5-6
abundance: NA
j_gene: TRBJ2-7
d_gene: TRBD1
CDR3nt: TGTGCCAGCAGCTTTATGGGTGGGGACAGCTACTCCTACGAGCAGTACTTC
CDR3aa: CASSFMGGDSYSYEQYF

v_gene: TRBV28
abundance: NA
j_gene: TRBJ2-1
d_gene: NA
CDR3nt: TGTGCCAGCAGTTTAGCGGCGCTCTCCTACAATGAGCAGTTCTTC
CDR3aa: CASSLAALSYNEQFF

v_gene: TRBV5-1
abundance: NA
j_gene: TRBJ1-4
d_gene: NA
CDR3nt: TGCGCCAGCAGCCCCGCAGGAAAACCTGAAAAACTGTTTTTT
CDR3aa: CASSPAGKPEKLFF

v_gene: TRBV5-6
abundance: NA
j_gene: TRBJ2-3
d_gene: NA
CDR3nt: TGTGCCAGCAGCTTGGCCGGCACAGATACGCAGTATTTT
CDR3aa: CASSLAGTDTQYF

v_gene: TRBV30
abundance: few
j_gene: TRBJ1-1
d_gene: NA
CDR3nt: TGTGCCTGGAGAGTGAACACTGAAGCTTTCTTT
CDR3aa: CAWRVNTEAFF

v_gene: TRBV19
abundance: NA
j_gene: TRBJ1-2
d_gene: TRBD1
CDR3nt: TGTACCAGTAGTATTGGGTGGGACAGCTATGGCTACACCTTC
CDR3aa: CTSSIGWDSYGYTF

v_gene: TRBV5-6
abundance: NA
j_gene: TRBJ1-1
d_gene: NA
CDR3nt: TGTGCCAGCAGCTTGATCAGGGGAAGGGCGAACACTGAAGCTTTCTTT
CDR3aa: CASSLIRGRANTEAFF

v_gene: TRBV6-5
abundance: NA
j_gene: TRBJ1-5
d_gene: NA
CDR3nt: TGTGCCAGCAGTTACTCTCGAGAGGGGGGCCAGCCCCAGCATTTT
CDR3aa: CASSYSREGGQPQHF

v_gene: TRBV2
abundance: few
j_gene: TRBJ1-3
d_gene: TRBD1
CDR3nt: TGTGCCAGCACCTTGACCCTGACAGGGGGCCCCCTGTGGAACCAGAACTCTGGAAACACCATATATTTT
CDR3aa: CASTLTLTGGPLWNQNSGNTIYF

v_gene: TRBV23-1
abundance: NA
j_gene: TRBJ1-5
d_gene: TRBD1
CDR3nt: TGCGCCAGCAGTCAGCCATGGCGACCACAGGGGCTCTATCAGCCCCAGCATTTT
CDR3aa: CASSQPWRPQGLYQPQHF

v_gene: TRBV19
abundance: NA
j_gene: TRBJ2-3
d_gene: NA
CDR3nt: TGTGCCAGTAAAGGGACCTCTAGCACAGATACGCAGTATTTT
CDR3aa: CASKGTSSTDTQYF

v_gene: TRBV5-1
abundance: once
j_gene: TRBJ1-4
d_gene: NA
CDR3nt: TGCGCCAGCAGTCTCTCCTCTGATCCTAATGAAAAACTGTTTTTT
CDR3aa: CASSLSSDPNEKLFF

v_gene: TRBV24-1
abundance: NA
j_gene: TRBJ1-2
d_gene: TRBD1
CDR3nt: TGTGCCACCAGAGGGACAGGGGGTGACTATGGCTACACCTTC
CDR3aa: CATRGTGGDYGYTF

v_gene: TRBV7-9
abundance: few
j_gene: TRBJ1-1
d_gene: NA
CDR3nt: TGTGCCAGCAGCTTATTGGTCCCTCGAGGGACTGAAGCTTTCTTT
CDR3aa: CASSLLVPRGTEAFF

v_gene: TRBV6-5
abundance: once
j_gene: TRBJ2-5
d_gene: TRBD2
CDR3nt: TGTGCCAGCAGTATTCTAGCGGGGGGGCGAGAGACCCAGTACTTC
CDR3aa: CASSILAGGRETQYF

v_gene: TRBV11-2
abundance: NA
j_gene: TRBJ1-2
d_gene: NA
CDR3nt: TGTGCCAGCAGCTTATTCTCAGGGCGTGCACGTGGCTACACCTTC
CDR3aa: CASSLFSGRARGYTF

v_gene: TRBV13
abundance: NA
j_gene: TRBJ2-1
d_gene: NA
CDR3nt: TGTGCCAGCAGCTCTAGGTCTGAGCAGTTCTTC
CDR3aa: CASSSRSEQFF

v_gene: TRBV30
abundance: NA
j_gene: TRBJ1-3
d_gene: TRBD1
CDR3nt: TGTGCCTGGAGTACATTATCGACAGGGAGAAACACCATATATTTT
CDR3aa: CAWSTLSTGRNTIYF

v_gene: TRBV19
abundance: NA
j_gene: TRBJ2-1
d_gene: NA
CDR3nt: TGTGCCAGTAGTATAGCCTTAATAGGGAATGAGCAGTTCTTC
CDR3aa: CASSIALIGNEQFF

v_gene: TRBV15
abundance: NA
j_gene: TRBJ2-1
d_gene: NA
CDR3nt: TGTGCCACCAGCATGGGATACGGTGAGCAGTTCTTC
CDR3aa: CATSMGYGEQFF

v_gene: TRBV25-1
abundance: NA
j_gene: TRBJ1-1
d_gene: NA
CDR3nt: TGTGCCAGCAGTGAATGGGGGGCCCCTGAAGCTTTCTTT
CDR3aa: CASSEWGAPEAFF

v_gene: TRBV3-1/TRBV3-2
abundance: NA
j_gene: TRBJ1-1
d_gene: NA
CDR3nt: TGTGCCAGCAGCCAGGGACGGTCGGGCACTGAAGCTTTCTTT
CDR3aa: CASSQGRSGTEAFF

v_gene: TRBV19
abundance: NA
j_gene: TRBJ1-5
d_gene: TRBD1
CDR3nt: TGTGCCAGTAGTCGTCGGGAGGGGGCGTGGAATCAGCCCCAGCATTTT
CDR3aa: CASSRREGAWNQPQHF

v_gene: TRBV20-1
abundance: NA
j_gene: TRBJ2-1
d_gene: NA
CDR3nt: TGCAGTGCTAGTTTAAGGGAGCTTCCCTACAATGAGCAGTTCTTC
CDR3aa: CSASLRELPYNEQFF

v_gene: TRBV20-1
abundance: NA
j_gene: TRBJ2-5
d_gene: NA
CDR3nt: TGCAGTGCTAGTTCCCCGAACCAAGAGACCCAGTACTTC
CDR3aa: CSASSPNQETQYF

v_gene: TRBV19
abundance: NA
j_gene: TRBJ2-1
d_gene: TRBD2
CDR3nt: TGTGCCAGTAGTATAGATTCTCTAGCGGGGGGGATCAATGAGCAGTTCTTC
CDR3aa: CASSIDSLAGGINEQFF

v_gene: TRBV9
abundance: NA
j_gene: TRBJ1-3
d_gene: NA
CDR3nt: TGTGCCAGCAGCGTAGGCGCCGACTCTGGAAACACCATATATTTT
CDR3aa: CASSVGADSGNTIYF

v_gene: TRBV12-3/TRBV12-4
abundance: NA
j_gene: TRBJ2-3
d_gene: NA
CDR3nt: TGTGCCAGCAGTTTAGGGGGGGACGATACGCAGTATTTT
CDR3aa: CASSLGGDDTQYF

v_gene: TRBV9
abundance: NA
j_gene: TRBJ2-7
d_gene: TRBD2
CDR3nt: TGTGCCAGCAGCCCCGGGACTAGCGGGGCGTACGAGCAGTACTTC
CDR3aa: CASSPGTSGAYEQYF

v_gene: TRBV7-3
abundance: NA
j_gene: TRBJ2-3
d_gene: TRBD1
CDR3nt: TGTGCCAGCAGCCCGGGACAGACTAGCACAGATACGCAGTATTTT
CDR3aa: CASSPGQTSTDTQYF

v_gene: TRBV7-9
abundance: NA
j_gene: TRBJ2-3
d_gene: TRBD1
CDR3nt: TGTGCCAGCAGCCCGGGACAGGGGAGGGATACGCAGTATTTT
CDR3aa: CASSPGQGRDTQYF

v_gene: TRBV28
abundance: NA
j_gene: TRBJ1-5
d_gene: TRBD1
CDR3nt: TGTGCCAGCGGACAGGTCAATCAGCCCCAGCATTTT
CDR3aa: CASGQVNQPQHF